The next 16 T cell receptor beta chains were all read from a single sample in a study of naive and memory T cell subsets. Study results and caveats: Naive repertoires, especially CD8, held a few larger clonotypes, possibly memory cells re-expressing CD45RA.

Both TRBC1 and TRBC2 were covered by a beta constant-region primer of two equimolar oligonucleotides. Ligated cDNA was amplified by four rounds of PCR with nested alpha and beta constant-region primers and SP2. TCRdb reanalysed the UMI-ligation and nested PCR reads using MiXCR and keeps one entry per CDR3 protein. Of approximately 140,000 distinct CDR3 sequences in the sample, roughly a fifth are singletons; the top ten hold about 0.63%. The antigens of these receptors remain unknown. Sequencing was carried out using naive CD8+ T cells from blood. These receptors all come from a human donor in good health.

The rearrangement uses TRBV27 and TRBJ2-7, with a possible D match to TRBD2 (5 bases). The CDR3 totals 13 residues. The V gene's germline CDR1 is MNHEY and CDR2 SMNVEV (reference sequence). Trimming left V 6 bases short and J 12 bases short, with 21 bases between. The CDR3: CASSPGGAATWYF. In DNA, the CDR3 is TGTGCCAGCAGCCCGGGCGGAGCGGCCACGTGGTACTTC.

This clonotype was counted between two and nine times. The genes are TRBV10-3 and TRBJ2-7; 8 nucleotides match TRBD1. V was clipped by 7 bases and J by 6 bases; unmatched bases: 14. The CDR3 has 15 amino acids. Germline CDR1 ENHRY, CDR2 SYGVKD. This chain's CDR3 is CAITDPASGGLEQYF. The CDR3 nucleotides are TGTGCCATCACCGACCCTGCGTCAGGGGGCCTCGAGCAGTACTTC.

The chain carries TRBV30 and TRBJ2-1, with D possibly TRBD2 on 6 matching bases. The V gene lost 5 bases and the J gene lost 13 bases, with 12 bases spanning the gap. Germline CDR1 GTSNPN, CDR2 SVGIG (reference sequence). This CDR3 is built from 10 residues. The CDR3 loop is CAWGGSEQFF. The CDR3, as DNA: TGTGCCTGGGGGGGGAGTGAACAGTTCTTC.

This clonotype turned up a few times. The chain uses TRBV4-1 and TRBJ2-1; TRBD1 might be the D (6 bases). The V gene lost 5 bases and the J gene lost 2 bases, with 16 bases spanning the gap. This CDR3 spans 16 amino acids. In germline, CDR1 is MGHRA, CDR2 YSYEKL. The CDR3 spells CASSGYRESTYNEQFF. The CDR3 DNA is TGCGCCAGCAGCGGGTACAGGGAGTCTACCTACAATGAGCAGTTCTTC.

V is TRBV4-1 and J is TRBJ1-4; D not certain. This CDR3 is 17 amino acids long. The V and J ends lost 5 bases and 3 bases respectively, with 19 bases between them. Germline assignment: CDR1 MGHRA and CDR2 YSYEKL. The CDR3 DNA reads TGCGCCAGCAGCTCCTGGCCGCCAGGTACGGCTAATGAAAAACTGTTTTTT. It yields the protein CASSSWPPGTANEKLFF.

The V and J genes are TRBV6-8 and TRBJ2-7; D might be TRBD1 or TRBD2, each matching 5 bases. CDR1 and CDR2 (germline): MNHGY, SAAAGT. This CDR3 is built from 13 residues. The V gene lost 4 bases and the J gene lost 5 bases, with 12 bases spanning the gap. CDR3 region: CASSLAGDHEQYF. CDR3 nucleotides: TGTGCCAGCAGTTTAGCCGGGGACCACGAGCAGTACTTC.

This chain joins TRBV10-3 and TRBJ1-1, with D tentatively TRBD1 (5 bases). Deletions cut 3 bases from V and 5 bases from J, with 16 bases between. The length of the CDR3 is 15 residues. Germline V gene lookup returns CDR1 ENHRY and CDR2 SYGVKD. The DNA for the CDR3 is TGTGCCATCAGTGAATCGGGGGAGGATGGGACTGAAGCTTTCTTT. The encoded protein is CAISESGEDGTEAFF.

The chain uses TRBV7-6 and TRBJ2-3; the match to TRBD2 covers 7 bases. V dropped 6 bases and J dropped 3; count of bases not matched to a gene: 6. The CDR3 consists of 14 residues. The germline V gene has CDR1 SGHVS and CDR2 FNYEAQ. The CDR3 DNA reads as TGTGCCAGCAGTATACTAGCGCGAACAGATACGCAGTATTTT. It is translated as CASSILARTDTQYF.

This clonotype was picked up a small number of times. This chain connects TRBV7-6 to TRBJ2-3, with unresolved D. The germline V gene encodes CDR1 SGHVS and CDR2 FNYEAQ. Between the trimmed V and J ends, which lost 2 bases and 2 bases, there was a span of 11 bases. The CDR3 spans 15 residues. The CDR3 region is CASSLRPRATDTQYF. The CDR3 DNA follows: TGTGCCAGCAGCTTAAGACCTAGGGCCACAGATACGCAGTATTTT.

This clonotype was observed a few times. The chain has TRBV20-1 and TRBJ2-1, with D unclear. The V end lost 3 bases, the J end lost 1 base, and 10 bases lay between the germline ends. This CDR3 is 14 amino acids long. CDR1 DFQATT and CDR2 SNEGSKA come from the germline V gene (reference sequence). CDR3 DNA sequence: TGCAGTGCTAGGTCCGAGTGGTCCTACAATGAGCAGTTCTTC. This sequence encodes CSARSEWSYNEQFF.

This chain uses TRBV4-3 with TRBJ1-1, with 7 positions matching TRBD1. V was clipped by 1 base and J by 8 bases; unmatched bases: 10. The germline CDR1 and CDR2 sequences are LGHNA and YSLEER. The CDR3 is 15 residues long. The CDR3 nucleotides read TGCGCCAGCAGCCAAGTTTTAGGGACAGCCAAAGAAGCTTTCTTT. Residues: CASSQVLGTAKEAFF.

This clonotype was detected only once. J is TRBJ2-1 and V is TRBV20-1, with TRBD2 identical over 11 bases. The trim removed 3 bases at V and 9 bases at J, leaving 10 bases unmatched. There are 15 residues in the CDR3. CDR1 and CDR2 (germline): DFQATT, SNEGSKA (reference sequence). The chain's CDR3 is CSASTSGSSGGEQFF. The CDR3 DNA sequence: TGCAGTGCTAGTACTAGCGGGAGCTCGGGCGGTGAGCAGTTCTTC.

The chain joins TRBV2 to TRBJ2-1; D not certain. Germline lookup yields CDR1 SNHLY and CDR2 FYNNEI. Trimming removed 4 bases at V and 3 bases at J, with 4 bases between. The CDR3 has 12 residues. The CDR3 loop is CASSVGYNEQFF. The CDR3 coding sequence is TGTGCCAGCAGTGTTGGCTACAATGAGCAGTTCTTC.

The CDR3 protein is CASSSDSGLAGILENEQFF. CDR3 coding DNA: TGTGCCAGCAGCTCAGACTCGGGACTAGCGGGCATCCTTGAGAATGAGCAGTTCTTC. This chain links TRBV7-9 with TRBJ2-1, with 12 nucleotides matching TRBD2. With 4 bases clipped from V and 7 bases from J, the junction kept 17 bases outside the gene matches. The CDR3 covers 19 residues. Germline-derived CDR1 and CDR2 are SEHNR and FQNEAQ (reference sequence).

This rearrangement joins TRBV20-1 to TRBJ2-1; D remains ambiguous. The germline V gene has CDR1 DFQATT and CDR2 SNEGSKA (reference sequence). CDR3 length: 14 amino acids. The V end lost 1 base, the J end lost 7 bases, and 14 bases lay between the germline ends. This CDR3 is CSARVDGLRNEQFF. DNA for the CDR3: TGCAGTGCTAGAGTGGACGGGTTGCGGAATGAGCAGTTCTTC.

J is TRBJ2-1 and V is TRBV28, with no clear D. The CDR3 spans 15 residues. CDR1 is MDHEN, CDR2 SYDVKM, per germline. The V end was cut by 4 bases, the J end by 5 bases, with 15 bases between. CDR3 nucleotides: TGTGCCAGCAGTTCCCGGACGGGCCTTAACAATGAGCAGTTCTTC. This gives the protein CASSSRTGLNNEQFF.